These 29 T cell receptor beta chains came from one sample sequenced in a study of blood T cell repertoires in COVID-19. The protocol was immunoSEQ multiplex PCR, while the TCRdb copy is restricted to in-frame clones and leaves out a portion. Among some 260,000 clones listed, 80% to 90% were seen once. The sample comprised peripheral blood. These receptor sequences come from an elderly man with acute or convalescent COVID-19.

Notes on this clone: The junction departs from the called germline gene at one end, perhaps through a read error. The genes are TRBV5-4 and TRBJ1-1; no definite D call. The germline V gene has CDR1 SGHNT and CDR2 YYREEE (reference sequence). The CDR3 is made up of 11 amino acids. CDR3 region: CASTLNTEAFF. The CDR3 bases are TGTGCCAGCACCTTGAACACTGAAGCTTTCTTT.

The chain uses TRBV6-2 or TRBV6-3 and TRBJ2-2, with D perhaps TRBD2 (5 bases). The CDR3 has 14 amino acids. V was clipped by 1 base and J by 5 bases, with 8 bases between them. Germline lookup yields CDR1 MNHEY and CDR2 SVGEGT. The CDR3 spells CASSYFSGTGELFF. CDR3 DNA: TGTGCCAGCAGTTACTTCTCGGGGACCGGGGAGCTGTTTTTT.

The rearrangement joins TRBV7-3 to TRBJ2-1; D is perhaps TRBD1 (6 bases). V gave up 5 bases and J gave up 11 bases, with 19 bases separating them. The CDR3 totals 14 residues. The germline CDR1 and CDR2 sequences are SGHTA and FQGTGA. CDR3 in amino acids: CASSPSDSTMKQFF. CDR3 nucleotides: TGTGCCAGCAGCCCATCGGACAGTACTATGAAGCAGTTCTTC.

The chain couples TRBV25-1 to TRBJ2-3; 7 nucleotides agree with TRBD1. CDR1 and CDR2 (germline): MGHDK, SYGVNS. Unmatched junction bases numbered 9, after V lost 1 base and J lost 2 bases. CDR3 size: 17 residues. CDR3 bases: TGTGCCAGCAGTGAATGGACGGGACAGACCAACACAGATACGCAGTATTTT. Encoded protein: CASSEWTGQTNTDTQYF.

The chain joins TRBV28 to TRBJ1-5; D uncertain. V lost 3 bases to trimming and J lost 3 bases, with 12 bases between them. CDR1 MDHEN and CDR2 SYDVKM come from the germline V gene. CDR3 length: 15 amino acids. Here the CDR3 DNA reads TGTGCCAGCAGTTTGTTCCCGGGTGACAATCAGCCCCAGCATTTT. Translating it yields CASSLFPGDNQPQHF.

The rearrangement uses TRBV7-2 and TRBJ1-5, with D perhaps matching TRBD1 (5 bases). Trimming left V 6 bases short and J 6 bases short, with 18 bases between. The CDR3 has 15 residues. Germline lookup yields CDR1 SGHTA and CDR2 FQGNSA. In DNA, the CDR3 is TGTGCCAGCAGTTTCAATAGGGGCGGCGGTCAGCCCCAGCATTTT. This sequence encodes CASSFNRGGGQPQHF.

This chain connects TRBV11-2 to TRBJ2-7, with 10 bases lining up with TRBD1. After removal of 3 bases from V and 5 bases from J, the junction contained 7 bases not matched to a gene. The germline CDR1 and CDR2 sequences are SGHAT and FQNNGV. The CDR3 totals 15 residues. CDR3 DNA: TGTGCCAGCAGCTTCACCGGGACAGGGGTCAACGAGCAGTACTTC. Translated, it gives CASSFTGTGVNEQYF.

The chain uses TRBV6-5 and TRBJ1-3, with D hard to call. Looked up from germline, CDR1 is MNHEY and CDR2 is SVGAGI. V gave up 0 bases and J gave up 5 bases, with 11 bases separating them. The CDR3 length is 15 residues. CDR3 sequence reads: CASSYSKTGRNTIYF. CDR3 DNA: TGTGCCAGCAGTTACTCGAAGACCGGGAGAAACACCATATATTTT.

The rearrangement uses TRBV6-5 and TRBJ2-7, with TRBD2 matching 9 bases. This CDR3 comprises 15 residues. Germline trimming cut 3 bases from V and 2 bases from J; bases unmatched to any gene: 5. Per germline, CDR1 MNHEY and CDR2 SVGAGI. CDR3 amino acids: CASSYSSGEAYEQYF. The CDR3 nucleotides read TGTGCCAGCAGTTATTCTAGCGGGGAGGCCTACGAGCAGTACTTC.

The chain combines TRBV28 with TRBJ1-5; TRBD1 might be the D (5 bases). This CDR3 has 16 amino acids. V lost 5 bases and J 5 bases, leaving 19 bases between the germline ends. Germline CDR1 reads MDHEN; CDR2 reads SYDVKM. For the CDR3, the DNA is TGTGCCAGCAGTCCGGTTTTAGGGGTTTCCGATCAGCCCCAGCATTTT. This encodes CASSPVLGVSDQPQHF.

The chain has TRBV11-2 and TRBJ2-5, with D maybe TRBD2 (6 bases). CDR3 length: 13 residues. V was shortened by 8 bases and J by 1 base, with 11 bases between the two germline ends. Germline V lookup: CDR1 SGHAT, CDR2 FQNNGV. The CDR3 here is CASSRGSQETQYF. In DNA, the CDR3 is TGTGCCAGCTCCCGGGGGAGCCAAGAGACCCAGTACTTC.

The V gene is TRBV18, the J gene TRBJ2-7; TRBD1 agrees at 8 bases. Trimming took 2 bases from V and 0 from J; bases not matched to a gene: 6. The CDR3 totals 16 residues. Germline CDR1 reads KGHSH; CDR2 reads LQKENI. As DNA, the CDR3 is TGTGCCAGCTCACCATACGGACAGGGCCCCTCCTACGAGCAGTACTTC. The encoded protein is CASSPYGQGPSYEQYF. The whole variable domain, filled in from reference TRBV18 and TRBJ2-7, reads NAGVMQNPRHLVRRRGQEARLRCSPMKGHSHVYWYRQLPEEGLKFMVYLQKENIIDESGMPKERFSAEFPKEGPSILRIQQVVRGDSAAYFCASSPYGQGPSYEQYFGPGTRLTVT.

This chain uses TRBV3-1 (or the pseudogene TRBV3-2) with TRBJ2-3, with 13 bases fitting TRBD2. Trimming at V came to 2 bases and at J to 4 bases, leaving 6 bases not matched to a gene. The V gene's germline CDR1 is LGHDT and CDR2 YNNKEL (reference sequence). The CDR3 consists of 17 residues. For the CDR3, the DNA is TGTGCCAGCAGCCAACGCGGACTAGCGGGAGCCGCAGATACGCAGTATTTT. Translation gives CASSQRGLAGAADTQYF.

This chain joins TRBV5-1 and TRBJ2-1, with TRBD1 matching 9 bases. V gave up 4 bases and J gave up 4 bases; unmatched junction bases: 6. Germline-derived CDR1 and CDR2 are SGHRS and YFSETQ. The CDR3 runs to 15 residues. CDR3 sequence reads: CASSNGQGSYNEQFF. In nucleotides, the CDR3 is TGCGCCAGCAGCAACGGACAGGGGTCGTACAATGAGCAGTTCTTC.

The V call is TRBV7-2, the J call TRBJ2-2; TRBD2 agrees at 13 bases. J lost 5 bases, V lost 5 bases, and 2 bases had no gene match. CDR3 length equals 15 residues. Germline V gene data show CDR1 as SGHTA and CDR2 as FQGNSA. Here the CDR3 reads CASSQGLAGTGELFF. CDR3 in DNA: TGTGCCAGCAGCCAGGGACTAGCGGGAACCGGGGAGCTGTTTTTT.

J is TRBJ2-1 and V is TRBV28; 13 nucleotides line up with TRBD2. The ends lost 5 bases at V and 14 bases at J; junction bases unmatched: 9. Germline CDR1 reads MDHEN; CDR2 reads SYDVKM. The length of the CDR3 is 14 residues. CDR3 in amino acids: CASSALLAGGGKFF. CDR3 coding DNA: TGTGCCAGCAGTGCCTTACTAGCGGGAGGGGGGAAGTTCTTC.

The chain uses TRBV5-4 and TRBJ1-4, with D perhaps matching TRBD1 (5 bases). Germline-derived CDR1 and CDR2 are SGHNT and YYREEE (reference sequence). This CDR3 is built from 13 residues. V was cut by 4 bases and J by 7 bases, with 11 bases left in between. The CDR3 nucleotides read TGTGCCAGCAGCCCGGGGACTGTTGAAAAACTGTTTTTT. Translated: CASSPGTVEKLFF.

The chain joins TRBV19 to TRBJ1-1; the match to TRBD1 covers 7 bases. The CDR3 runs 15 residues. V dropped 3 bases and J dropped 0; count of bases not matched to a gene: 4. The germline CDR1 and CDR2 sequences are LNHDA and SQIVND (reference sequence). For the CDR3, the DNA is TGTGCCAGTAGTATCGCAGGGGGATTGAACACTGAAGCTTTCTTT. Amino acid sequence: CASSIAGGLNTEAFF.

The genes are TRBV20-1 and TRBJ2-7; no clear D. Germline assignment: CDR1 DFQATT and CDR2 SNEGSKA (reference sequence). The CDR3 is 15 amino acids. V was shortened by 3 bases and J by 2 bases, with 17 bases between the two germline ends. Written as DNA, the CDR3 is TGCAGTGCTAGTCCCCCTTTAGGAACTACCTACGAGCAGTACTTC. Its protein is CSASPPLGTTYEQYF.

J is TRBJ1-1 and V is TRBV7-2, with TRBD1 as a possible D gene (5 bases). V was cut by 1 base and J by 7 bases, with 13 bases left in between. The CDR3 is 14 amino acids. Germline V gene lookup returns CDR1 SGHTA and CDR2 FQGNSA. The CDR3 region is CASSLGGGVNEAFF. The CDR3 bases are TGTGCCAGCAGCTTAGGGGGCGGGGTTAATGAAGCTTTCTTT.

The chain employs TRBV4-3 and TRBJ2-1; 9 nucleotides agree with TRBD1. Germline V gene sequence: CDR1 LGHNA, CDR2 YSLEER. Trimming cost V 4 bases and J 7 bases; bases outside gene matches: 8. The CDR3 runs to 15 residues. The CDR3: CASSPGTGNGNEQFF. CDR3 nucleotides: TGCGCCAGCAGCCCAGGGACAGGGAATGGGAATGAGCAGTTCTTC.

This sequence joins TRBV6-5 and TRBJ2-7; the match to TRBD1 covers 9 bases. Looked up from germline, CDR1 is MNHEY and CDR2 is SVGAGI. The CDR3 has 15 amino acids. The trim removed 5 bases at V and 0 bases at J, leaving 5 bases unmatched. The CDR3 coding sequence is TGTGCCAGCAGTACCCGGACAGGGGACTCCTACGAGCAGTACTTC. Protein sequence: CASSTRTGDSYEQYF.

This chain uses TRBV19 with TRBJ1-1; possibly TRBD1 for D (5 bases). The CDR3 has 16 amino acids. Trimming removed 3 bases at V and 1 base at J, with 15 bases between. Per the germline V gene, CDR1 is LNHDA and CDR2 is SQIVND (reference sequence). The CDR3 here is CASSIERQGTNTEAFF. CDR3 nucleotides: TGTGCCAGTAGTATCGAACGGCAGGGAACGAACACTGAAGCTTTCTTT.

The genes are TRBV6-5 and TRBJ2-1; TRBD1 matches 8 bases. The ends lost 6 bases at V and 7 bases at J; junction bases unmatched: 5. The CDR3 is 13 residues long. Germline V gene data show CDR1 as MNHEY and CDR2 as SVGAGI. The CDR3 spells CASSLDRGNEQFF. CDR3 nucleotides: TGTGCCAGCAGCCTTGACAGGGGTAATGAGCAGTTCTTC.

In the case of this clone: A read error may be the cause here, since a much bigger clone is one base away. The chain links TRBV5-6 to TRBJ2-1; 11 bases align to TRBD2. V trimming: 3 bases; J trimming: 6 bases; junction bases outside the gene matches: 5. The CDR3 has 15 residues. Looked up from germline, CDR1 is SGHDT and CDR2 is YYEEEE. The CDR3 nucleotides read TGTGCCAGCAGCTCACTAGCGGGAGCGGGCAATGAGCAGTTCTTC. It yields the protein CASSSLAGAGNEQFF.

V gene TRBV4-1 combines with J gene TRBJ2-7; TRBD1 aligns across 7 bases. The germline V gene has CDR1 MGHRA and CDR2 YSYEKL. V trimming: 1 base; J trimming: 3 bases; junction bases outside the gene matches: 3. The CDR3 runs to 14 residues. The CDR3 DNA reads TGCGCCAGCAGCCAAGGCCGGGACAGCTACGAGCAGTACTTC. Translating gives CASSQGRDSYEQYF.

The rearrangement joins TRBV11-2 to TRBJ1-6; possibly TRBD1 for D (5 bases). Trimming removed 5 bases at V and 8 bases at J, with 13 bases between. The CDR3 covers 14 residues. CDR1 is SGHAT, CDR2 FQNNGV, per germline. The CDR3 DNA reads TGTGCCAGCAGCCCACAGGATCCGTATTCACCCCTCCACTTT. The encoded protein is CASSPQDPYSPLHF. Variable domain in full (rest from reference TRBV11-2 and TRBJ1-6): EAGVAQSPRYKIIEKRQSVAFWCNPISGHATLYWYQQILGQGPKLLIQFQNNGVVDDSQLPKDRFSAERLKGVDSTLKIQPAKLEDSAVYLCASSPQDPYSPLHFGNGTRLTVT.

This rearrangement joins TRBV7-2 to TRBJ2-2; 10 bases fit TRBD1. This CDR3 is 18 amino acids long. Per the germline V gene, CDR1 is SGHTA and CDR2 is FQGNSA. V trimming: 2 bases; J trimming: 0 bases; junction bases outside the gene matches: 6. CDR3 in amino acids: CASSLFPTGGANTGELFF. Here the CDR3 DNA reads TGTGCCAGCAGCTTATTTCCGACAGGGGGCGCGAACACCGGGGAGCTGTTTTTT.

The chain couples TRBV7-3 to TRBJ2-1, with D possibly being TRBD2 (6 bases). CDR1 and CDR2 (germline): SGHTA, FQGTGA. CDR3 length: 17 residues. The germline V and J ends were trimmed by 4 bases and 0 bases, with 16 bases remaining between them. The CDR3 loop is CASSSIRRGISYNEQFF. The CDR3 coding sequence is TGTGCCAGCAGCTCGATACGTCGCGGGATCTCCTACAATGAGCAGTTCTTC.